This passage covers 8 T cell receptor beta chains from one sample sequenced in a study of cytomegalovirus exposure and HLA in healthy donors. 60 Vbeta and 13 Jbeta primers were used in PCR. The assay was immunoSEQ multiplex PCR, and TCRdb's table has in-frame clones only and misses some. The data show about 270,000 clones, with 70% to 90% seen just once and 4% held by the top ten. Input material: PBMCs. These TCRs come from a man aged 40-50 years in good health and CMV-seropositive.

J is TRBJ2-5 and V is TRBV10-3; D call uncertain. Germline loops: CDR1 ENHRY, CDR2 SYGVKD. Trimming removed 0 bases from V and 5 bases from J, with 4 bases in between. The CDR3 consists of 12 residues. The CDR3 here is CAISESPETQYF. Here the CDR3 DNA reads TGTGCCATCAGTGAGTCCCCTGAGACCCAGTACTTC.

The rearrangement joins TRBV2 to TRBJ2-7; the match to TRBD1 covers 9 bases. This CDR3 is 17 amino acids long. J gave up 4 bases and V 0 bases, and 10 bases lay outside the gene matches. In germline, CDR1 is SNHLY, CDR2 FYNNEI. The DNA of the CDR3 is TGTGCCAGCAGTGAAGCGCCTCCTGGACAGGGGAGGTACGAGCAGTACTTC. Translation: CASSEAPPGQGRYEQYF. Based on the CDR3 plus reference TRBV2 and TRBJ2-7, the full variable domain is EPEVTQTPSHQVTQMGQEVILRCVPISNHLYFYWYRQILGQKVEFLVSFYNNEISEKSEIFDDQFSVERPDGSNFTLKIRSTKLEDSAMYFCASSEAPPGQGRYEQYFGPGTRLTVT.

The rearrangement links TRBV6-1 to TRBJ1-2; D remains ambiguous. This CDR3 comprises 18 residues. The germline V gene has CDR1 MNHNS and CDR2 SASEGT. V lost 6 bases to trimming and J lost 2 bases, with 25 bases between them. CDR3: CASRETPSRDPTNYGYTF. The CDR3 DNA is TGTGCCAGCAGGGAAACCCCATCCCGGGATCCTACAAACTATGGCTACACCTTC.

The chain combines TRBV30 with TRBJ2-7; TRBD1 matches 10 bases. Germline CDR1 and CDR2: GTSNPN and SVGIG (reference sequence). Trimming took 5 bases from V and 1 from J; bases not matched to a gene: 8. This CDR3 region has 15 residues. CDR3 protein: CAWGPGQGLSYEQYF. DNA of the CDR3: TGTGCCTGGGGTCCGGGACAGGGGTTATCCTACGAGCAGTACTTC.

The rearrangement links TRBV28 to TRBJ2-4, with D perhaps matching TRBD1 (6 bases). This CDR3 region has 14 residues. Trimming removed 6 bases at V and 3 bases at J, with 12 bases between. CDR1 and CDR2 (germline): MDHEN, SYDVKM. The CDR3 nucleotides read TGTGCCAGCAGAACAGGGTTTGGCAAAAACATTCAGTACTTC. Translation: CASRTGFGKNIQYF.

The chain has TRBV7-8 and TRBJ1-5; the D is unclear. The V gene lost 1 base and the J gene lost 0 bases, with 10 bases spanning the gap. Germline CDR1 reads SGHVS; CDR2 reads FQNEAQ. This CDR3 spans 16 amino acids. The CDR3 DNA follows: TGTGCCAGCAGCTTAGGTACAGCTTATAGCAATCAGCCCCAGCATTTT. It codes for CASSLGTAYSNQPQHF. The entire variable domain, with the rest obtained from reference TRBV7-8 and TRBJ1-5, is as follows: GAGVSQSPRYKVAKRGQDVALRCDPISGHVSLFWYQQALGQGPEFLTYFQNEAQLDKSGLPSDRFFAERPEGSVSTLKIQRTQQEDSAVYLCASSLGTAYSNQPQHFGDGTRLSIL.

As concerns this clone: An end of the junction does not agree with germline; a read error may underlie this. The chain has TRBV7-9 and TRBJ1-5; D may be TRBD1 (6 bases). This CDR3 spans 17 amino acids. Germline-derived CDR1 and CDR2 are SEHNR and FQNEAQ (reference sequence). The CDR3 sequence: CSSSLGTGPRSNQPQHF. The CDR3 DNA reads TGTTCCAGCAGCTTAGGAACAGGGCCCAGGAGCAATCAGCCCCAGCATTTT.

This rearrangement joins TRBV28 to TRBJ2-6; a weak D match, TRBD1 (6 bases). Trimming shortened V by 3 bases and J by 4 bases, and 19 bases separated the two germline ends. Germline V CDR1 and CDR2: MDHEN, SYDVKM. The CDR3 is 18 amino acids. The CDR3 region is CASSFLGALMGGANVLTF. CDR3 DNA: TGTGCCAGCAGTTTCTTGGGGGCGCTAATGGGGGGGGCCAACGTCCTGACTTTC.